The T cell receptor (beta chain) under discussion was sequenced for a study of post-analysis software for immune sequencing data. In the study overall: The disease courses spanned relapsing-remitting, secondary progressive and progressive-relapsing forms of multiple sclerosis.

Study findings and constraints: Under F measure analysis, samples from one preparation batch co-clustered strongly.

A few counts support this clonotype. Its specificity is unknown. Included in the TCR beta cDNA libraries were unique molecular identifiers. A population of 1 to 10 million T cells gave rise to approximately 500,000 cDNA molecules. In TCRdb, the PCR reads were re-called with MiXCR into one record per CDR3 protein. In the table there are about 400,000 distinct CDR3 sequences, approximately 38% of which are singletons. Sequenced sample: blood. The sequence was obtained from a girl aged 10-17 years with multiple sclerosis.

The CDR3, as DNA: TGTGCCAGCAGCCCAGACCCGACTAGCAATCAGCCCCAGCATTTT. Translation gives CASSPDPTSNQPQHF. This chain connects TRBV5-5 to TRBJ1-5, with D unresolved. CDR3 length equals 15 residues. The V gene lost 4 bases and the J gene lost 0 bases, with 11 bases spanning the gap. Germline values: CDR1 SGHKS, CDR2 YYEKEE (reference sequence).